A few counts support the clone carrying this TCR beta chain. Using its own MiXCR run on the 5' RACE reads, TCRdb lists one record per CDR3 protein. This table holds approximately 100,000 distinct CDR3 sequences, about 16% found once. This record belongs to a study of T cells of healthy individuals. CDR1 is SEHNR, CDR2 FQNEAQ, per germline (reference sequence). The CDR3 covers 15 residues. V gave up 2 bases and J gave up 10 bases; unmatched junction bases: 9. The rearrangement uses TRBV7-9 and TRBJ1-4; the match to TRBD1 covers 8 bases. The sequence derives from a human donor in good health. CDR3 in DNA: TGTGCCAGCAGCTTACCGGGACAGGAAAAAGGAAAACTGTTTTTT. This codes for CASSLPGQEKGKLFF.